This T cell receptor (beta chain) was profiled in a study of radiotherapy plus CTLA-4 blockade in lung cancer. Across the whole study: Objective response was observed in more than 15% of patients, and disease control in roughly 30%.

Repertoires were generated with immunoSEQ multiplex PCR, while TCRdb's copy carries only in-frame clones and drops some. The repertoire consists of approximately 94,000 clones, with about four fifths occurring once and the leading ten covering 20% to 30%. The study treated chemo-refractory metastatic non-small-cell lung cancer patients with focal radiation plus ipilimumab CTLA-4 blockade. General study points: Radiotherapy with ipilimumab was followed by blood expansion of tumor-derived clones. Together with interferon-beta, which increased in serum after radiation, early dynamic changes in blood T cell clones were reportedly the best predictors of response.

There are a few counts of this clone. Its antigen is not identified. The sequences come from peripheral blood, collected from a patient treated with radiotherapy plus ipilimumab. This sequence was found in a human donor with non-small cell lung cancer that progressed on radiotherapy plus ipilimumab.

CDR3: CSGRLQETQYF. CDR3 nucleotide sequence: TGCAGTGGGAGGCTCCAAGAGACCCAGTACTTC. The V gene is TRBV20-1, the J gene TRBJ2-5, with D maybe TRBD2 (5 bases). Germline V CDR1 and CDR2: DFQATT, SNEGSKA (reference sequence). V shed 7 bases and J shed 1 base, with 7 bases lying between them. The CDR3 has 11 residues.